The 15 T cell receptor beta chains given below trace back to one sample, sequenced in a study of Graves' ophthalmopathy and Graves' hyperthyroidism. Amplified material comprised TCR beta CDR3 regions derived from RNA transcripts. The first-round RT-PCR employed HTBI primers together with the Qiagen OneStep RT-PCR kit. A multiplex PCR was then performed as the second round. TCRdb re-derived calls from the multiplex PCR reads in MiXCR, one entry per CDR3 protein. Among approximately 700,000 distinct CDR3 sequences, about 38% were seen once, and the ten largest hold around 3%. Source material: peripheral blood. Receptors originate from an adult man with Graves' ophthalmopathy.

The chain joins TRBV18 to TRBJ1-2; TRBD1 might be the D (5 bases). Trimming took off 3 bases at V and 4 bases at J, with 9 bases between the two ends. Germline V gene sequence: CDR1 KGHSH, CDR2 LQKENI. This CDR3 region has 13 residues. CDR3 amino acids: CASSPRDFYGYTF. CDR3 in DNA: TGTGCCAGCTCACCGCGGGACTTCTATGGCTACACCTTC.

CDR3 nucleotides: TGCAGCGTTGGCGGGACTAGCGCAGATACGCAGTATTTT. Amino acids: CSVGGTSADTQYF. This chain links TRBV29-1 with TRBJ2-3; 10 nucleotides agree with TRBD2. CDR1 is SQVTM and CDR2 is ANQGSEA in the germline V gene. Germline trimming cut 4 bases from V and 4 bases from J; bases unmatched to any gene: 2. CDR3 size: 13 residues.

This CDR3 is CASSYDRDTEAFF. The CDR3 coding sequence is TGTGCCAGCAGTTACGACAGGGATACTGAAGCTTTCTTT. The chain couples TRBV25-1 to TRBJ1-1; TRBD1 matches 7 bases. CDR1 and CDR2 (germline): MGHDK, SYGVNS. Losses at the gene ends were 5 bases for V and 5 bases for J; bases not matched to a gene: 5. This CDR3 has 13 amino acids.

This clonotype appeared once. J is TRBJ1-2 and V is TRBV10-3; D may be TRBD1 (6 bases). Germline V gives CDR1 ENHRY, CDR2 SYGVKD. The CDR3 contains 14 residues. V lost 10 bases and J lost 7, with 22 bases in between. The CDR3 sequence is CASSQRGGAAGYTF. DNA for the CDR3: TGTGCCAGCAGCCAACGGGGGGGCGCAGCTGGCTACACCTTC.

A few counts support this clonotype. The chain links TRBV20-1 to TRBJ2-6; D not certain. This CDR3 contains 15 residues. Germline assignment: CDR1 DFQATT and CDR2 SNEGSKA (reference sequence). With 2 bases removed from V and 0 bases from J, the gap between germline ends came to 8 bases. CDR3 amino acids: CSARRSSSGANVLTF. CDR3 coding DNA: TGCAGTGCTAGACGGAGCAGCTCTGGGGCCAACGTCCTGACTTTC.

This chain connects TRBV25-1 to TRBJ1-6; D gene unclear. V lost 5 bases and J lost 2, with 10 bases in between. The CDR3 totals 15 residues. Per germline, CDR1 MGHDK and CDR2 SYGVNS. The CDR3 DNA follows: TGTGCCAGCAGTTTAAGAGGGACCTATAATTCACCCCTCCACTTT. Protein product: CASSLRGTYNSPLHF.

This clonotype showed up just a few times. The rearrangement joins TRBV3-1 to TRBJ2-7; 8 nucleotides line up with TRBD2. This CDR3 comprises 16 residues. The germline CDR1 and CDR2 sequences are LGHDT and YNNKEL (reference sequence). Trimming removed 5 bases from V and 2 bases from J; junction bases left unmatched: 11. The CDR3 loop reads CASSYTVGGRTYEQYF. Here the CDR3 DNA reads TGTGCCAGCAGCTACACCGTGGGCGGGAGGACCTACGAGCAGTACTTC.

The V and J genes are TRBV10-3 and TRBJ1-6; the D is unclear. The CDR3 length is 12 residues. The ends were cut back, 6 bases at V and 5 bases at J, with 5 bases in the middle. Germline V CDR1 and CDR2: ENHRY, SYGVKD. CDR3 coding DNA: TGTGCCATCAGGGGCCATAATTCACCCCTCCACTTT. Translation: CAIRGHNSPLHF.

This clonotype was detected a few times. The V call is TRBV9, the J call TRBJ2-7; D remains unclear. Trimming cost V 4 bases and J 5 bases, with 13 bases left between them. Germline CDR1 and CDR2: SGDLS and YYNGEE. There are 13 residues in the CDR3. The DNA of the CDR3 is TGTGCCAGCAGCCACGGGCCTAACAACGAGCAGTACTTC. This gives the protein CASSHGPNNEQYF.

Of note for this clonotype: The junction departs from the called germline gene at one end, perhaps through a read error. The J gene is TRBJ2-2, the V gene TRBV24-1; the D is unclear. Germline V CDR1 and CDR2: KGHDR, SFDVKD. The CDR3 has 13 residues. The CDR3, as DNA: TGTGCCAGCAGTAATCAGAACACCGGGGAGCTGTTTTTT. This translates into CASSNQNTGELFF.

V is TRBV7-9 and J is TRBJ1-1; 7 bases match TRBD1. Germline V gene lookup returns CDR1 SEHNR and CDR2 FQNEAQ (reference sequence). The CDR3 sequence is 14 residues long. V lost 5 bases, J lost 5 bases, and 8 bases stayed unmatched. In nucleotides, the CDR3 is TGTGCCAGCAGCCGAGGGACAGATGGTACTGAAGCTTTCTTT. It encodes CASSRGTDGTEAFF. The full variable domain, with the rest looked up from reference TRBV7-9 and TRBJ1-1, is DTGVSQNPRHKITKRGQNVTFRCDPISEHNRLYWYRQTLGQGPEFLTYFQNEAQLEKSRLLSDRFSAERPKGSFSTLEIQRTEQGDSAMYLCASSRGTDGTEAFFGQGTRLTVV.

The sample holds many counts of this clonotype. CDR3 protein: CASSLGVAGTYEQYF. In nucleotides, the CDR3 is TGTGCCAGCAGCTTAGGTGTAGCGGGAACCTACGAGCAGTACTTC. The chain recombines TRBV7-3 with TRBJ2-7, with 8 bases that match TRBD2. The V gene's germline CDR1 is SGHTA and CDR2 FQGTGA. This CDR3 comprises 15 residues. With V trimmed by 2 bases and J by 2 bases, 5 bases remained unmatched.

This chain joins TRBV7-9 and TRBJ2-7, with D possibly matching TRBD2 (6 bases). Trimming removed 6 bases from V and 4 bases from J, with 16 bases in between. The CDR3 covers 14 residues. The V gene's germline CDR1 is SEHNR and CDR2 FQNEAQ (reference sequence). Here the CDR3 DNA reads TGTGCCAGCAGTTATGCCGGGGCGGGATACGAGCAGTACTTC. It yields the protein CASSYAGAGYEQYF.

This clonotype occurred a few times. The V call is TRBV7-2, the J call TRBJ1-5; the D is unclear. The CDR3 is made up of 15 amino acids. V was pared by 6 bases and J by 7 bases, with 19 bases between. CDR1 and CDR2 from the germline V gene are SGHTA and FQGNSA. The CDR3 reads CASSLFEAEWQPQHF. The CDR3 coding sequence is TGTGCCAGCAGTTTATTTGAGGCCGAGTGGCAGCCCCAGCATTTT.

The V gene is TRBV29-1, the J gene TRBJ1-1; D may be TRBD1 (5 bases). This CDR3 region has 12 residues. From germline, CDR1 is SQVTM and CDR2 ANQGSEA. Trimming took 6 bases from V and 6 from J, leaving 14 bases between them. CDR3 DNA sequence: TGCAGCGTGAAGTTGGGGGTCCCTGAAGCTTTCTTT. It is translated as CSVKLGVPEAFF. Using reference TRBV29-1 and TRBJ1-1 for the parts outside the CDR3, the full variable domain is SAVISQKPSRDICQRGTSLTIQCQVDSQVTMMFWYRQQPGQSLTLIATANQGSEATYESGFVIDKFPISRPNLTFSTLTVSNMSPEDSSIYLCSVKLGVPEAFFGQGTRLTVV.